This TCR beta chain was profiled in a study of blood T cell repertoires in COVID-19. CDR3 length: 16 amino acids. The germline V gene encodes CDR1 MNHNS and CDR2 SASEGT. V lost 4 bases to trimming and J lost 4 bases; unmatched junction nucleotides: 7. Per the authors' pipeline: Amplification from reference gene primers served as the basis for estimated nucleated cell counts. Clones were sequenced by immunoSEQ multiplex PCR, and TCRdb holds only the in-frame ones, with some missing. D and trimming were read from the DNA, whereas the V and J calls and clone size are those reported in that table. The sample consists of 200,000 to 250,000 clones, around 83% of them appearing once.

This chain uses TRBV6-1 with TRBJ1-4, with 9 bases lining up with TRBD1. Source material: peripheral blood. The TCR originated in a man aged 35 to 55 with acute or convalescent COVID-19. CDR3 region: CASSVTPGQGNEKLFF. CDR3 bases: TGTGCCAGCAGTGTAACGCCGGGACAGGGTAATGAAAAACTGTTTTTT.